These 14 T cell receptor beta chains came from one sample sequenced in a study of cytomegalovirus exposure and HLA in healthy donors. Here immunoSEQ multiplex PCR was the method, and the copy in TCRdb shows in-frame clones only, minus some. The table shows about 130,000 clones, with under 90% occurring only once. Sample: PBMCs. The source of these receptors is a man younger than 45 in good health and CMV-seronegative.

The chain combines TRBV14 with TRBJ2-1, with 7 bases matching TRBD1. Per the germline V gene, CDR1 is SGHDN and CDR2 is FVKESK. The CDR3 runs to 15 residues. The V segment lost 5 bases and the J segment 2 bases; nucleotides outside the gene matches: 6. The CDR3 DNA follows: TGTGCCAGCAGCGCATGGGACAGCGCCTACAATGAGCAGTTCTTC. This gives the protein CASSAWDSAYNEQFF.

This rearrangement joins TRBV28 to TRBJ2-7; 8 bases line up with TRBD1. CDR1 and CDR2 (germline): MDHEN, SYDVKM. V was pared by 2 bases and J by 10 bases, with 13 bases of the junction left unmatched. This CDR3 region has 15 residues. The CDR3 region has the DNA TGTGCCAGCAGTTTAAATGGACAGGGATCCTTCGGTCAGTACTTC. It encodes CASSLNGQGSFGQYF.

This clone turned up a few times. The chain recombines TRBV7-5 with TRBJ2-7; the table calls TRBD1, which could not be checked here. TRBV7-5 is annotated as a pseudogene. The CDR3 consists of 14 residues. The CDR3: CVRSPSDRAYEQYF. The CDR3 DNA follows: TGTGTCAGAAGCCCCAGCGACAGAGCCTACGAGCAGTACTTC.

This chain links TRBV13 with TRBJ1-1; D is unresolved. Trimming left V 3 bases short and J 12 bases short, with 14 bases between. Germline CDR1 PRHDT, CDR2 FYEKMQ (reference sequence). This CDR3 comprises 12 residues. Written as DNA, the CDR3 is TGTGCCAGCAGCTTTTCCGGGAGCGAAACTTTCTTT. Protein sequence: CASSFSGSETFF.

This chain joins TRBV19 and TRBJ1-1; D is possibly TRBD1 (5 bases). Between the trimmed V and J ends, which lost 3 bases and 8 bases, there was a span of 13 bases. CDR1 LNHDA and CDR2 SQIVND come from the germline V gene (reference sequence). The CDR3 length is 13 residues. In nucleotides, the CDR3 is TGTGCCAGTAGTATTGGGGGGTCGGGCGAAGCTTTCTTT. Translating it yields CASSIGGSGEAFF.

This clone was detected only once. The chain joins TRBV4-2 to TRBJ1-2; possibly TRBD1 for D (5 bases). Trimming took 4 bases from V and 6 from J, leaving 21 bases between them. The CDR3 has 16 residues. Per germline, CDR1 LGHNA and CDR2 YNFKEQ. In DNA form, the CDR3 reads TGTGCCAGCAGCCCAACAGGAAACCTAAACGAGGATGGCTACACCTTC. Translated: CASSPTGNLNEDGYTF.

This chain connects TRBV5-1 to TRBJ2-7; TRBD2 agrees at 10 bases. Germline V gene data show CDR1 as SGHRS and CDR2 as YFSETQ. Losses at the gene ends were 0 bases for V and 2 bases for J; bases not matched to a gene: 5. The CDR3 sequence is 16 residues long. CDR3 protein: CASSLALAGDPYEQYF. CDR3 coding DNA: TGCGCCAGCAGCTTGGCTCTAGCGGGGGACCCCTACGAGCAGTACTTC.

This chain uses TRBV6-1 with TRBJ1-2, with D possibly being TRBD1 (6 bases). Germline lookup yields CDR1 MNHNS and CDR2 SASEGT. The CDR3 loop spans 16 amino acids. V was cut by 0 bases and J by 1 base, with 12 bases left in between. The CDR3 spells CASSEAGQGNNYGYTF. The CDR3 coding sequence is TGTGCCAGCAGTGAAGCGGGGCAGGGGAATAACTATGGCTACACCTTC.

V and J are TRBV6-1 and TRBJ1-5; tentatively, D is TRBD1 (6 bases). Germline CDR1 and CDR2: MNHNS and SASEGT. The length of the CDR3 is 12 residues. V lost 4 bases to trimming and J lost 11 bases, with 12 bases between them. The CDR3 loop reads CASSALRGSQHF. For the CDR3, the DNA is TGTGCCAGCAGTGCCCTGAGGGGGTCCCAGCATTTT.

The CDR3 DNA follows: TGTGCCAGCAGGCAGCCGACAGGAGGTCCCACAGATACGCAGTATTTT. This gives the protein CASRQPTGGPTDTQYF. This chain uses TRBV7-9 with TRBJ2-3, with D tentatively TRBD1 (6 bases). The germline CDR1 and CDR2 sequences are SEHNR and FQNEAQ (reference sequence). The CDR3 extends over 16 amino acids. Between the trimmed V and J ends, which lost 6 bases and 2 bases, there was a span of 18 bases.

This chain joins TRBV7-6 and TRBJ2-1, with a tentative D call TRBD1 (6 bases). Per the germline V gene, CDR1 is SGHVS and CDR2 is FNYEAQ. The CDR3 has 15 amino acids. The V end was cut by 5 bases, the J end by 2 bases, with 13 bases between. For the CDR3, the DNA is TGTGCCAGCAGCCTCGGGACACACGCCTACAATGAGCAGTTCTTC. Amino acid sequence: CASSLGTHAYNEQFF.

The CDR3 coding sequence is TGTGCCAGTAGGGACAGGGCGGAGACCCAGTACTTC. It codes for CASRDRAETQYF. This chain joins TRBV19 and TRBJ2-5; 8 nucleotides align to TRBD1. After removal of 6 bases from V and 5 bases from J, the junction contained 2 bases not matched to a gene. The CDR3 is 12 amino acids. Germline V gene data show CDR1 as LNHDA and CDR2 as SQIVND (reference sequence).

The chain combines TRBV7-8 with TRBJ2-4, with D maybe TRBD2 (5 bases). Looked up from germline, CDR1 is SGHVS and CDR2 is FQNEAQ. The CDR3 contains 15 residues. Deletions cut 5 bases from V and 1 base from J, with 12 bases between. CDR3 amino acids: CASSPFRGAKNIQYF. The CDR3 coding sequence is TGTGCCAGCAGCCCCTTTAGAGGGGCCAAAAACATTCAGTACTTC.

This chain links TRBV7-2 with TRBJ2-5; 7 nucleotides align to TRBD2. The length of the CDR3 is 13 residues. Trimming removed 5 bases from V and 9 bases from J; junction bases left unmatched: 9. Per germline, CDR1 SGHTA and CDR2 FQGNSA. In DNA, the CDR3 is TGTGCCAGCAGCGTCCGACTAGCTCCGGCCCAGTACTTC. It specifies CASSVRLAPAQYF.